The 25 T cell receptor beta chains reported below all come from one sample, sequenced in a study of OX40 agonist ivuxolimab in advanced cancers. Only in-frame clones appear in the TCRdb table, and some are missing; sequencing was by immunoSEQ multiplex PCR. In the table there are approximately 50,000 clones, 93% of which are singletons. The material sequenced was CD4+ or CD8+ T cells sorted from blood, taken in a trial of the OX40 agonist ivuxolimab. Every receptor here comes from an adult with an advanced solid tumor such as melanoma, head and neck, liver or kidney cancer.

V and J are TRBV5-6 and TRBJ1-6; D is undetermined. Trimming took off 0 bases at V and 10 bases at J, with 5 bases between the two ends. The CDR3 is made up of 12 amino acids. CDR1 and CDR2 (germline): SGHDT, YYEEEE. The CDR3 is CASSLAHSPLHF. The CDR3 DNA sequence: TGTGCCAGCAGCTTGGCCCACTCACCCCTCCACTTT.

The chain recombines TRBV4-3 with TRBJ2-3; TRBD2 matches at 7 bases. J was trimmed by 1 base and V by 1 base; bases with no gene match: 11. This CDR3 has 18 amino acids. Germline values: CDR1 LGHNA, CDR2 YSLEER. The CDR3 coding sequence is TGCGCCAGCAGCCAAGTAGTCCCTAGCGGCGACGGCACAGATACGCAGTATTTT. Residues: CASSQVVPSGDGTDTQYF.

This chain joins TRBV19 and TRBJ2-1; no clear D. Deletions cut 6 bases from V and 12 bases from J, with 18 bases between. The CDR3 totals 13 residues. Germline CDR1 reads LNHDA; CDR2 reads SQIVND (reference sequence). DNA of the CDR3: TGTGCCAGTAGCTACAAGAGCGCTTACGGGCAGTTCTTC. It yields the protein CASSYKSAYGQFF. Combining the CDR3 with reference TRBV19 and TRBJ2-1 gives the whole variable domain DGGITQSPKYLFRKEGQNVTLSCEQNLNHDAMYWYRQDPGQGLRLIYYSQIVNDFQKGDIAEGYSVSREKKESFPLTVTSAQKNPTAFYLCASSYKSAYGQFFGPGTRLTVL.

V gene TRBV5-6 combines with J gene TRBJ2-1; D gene uncertain. The V and J ends lost 4 bases and 0 bases respectively, with 23 bases between them. CDR3 length: 19 amino acids. Germline lookup yields CDR1 SGHDT and CDR2 YYEEEE. CDR3 in amino acids: CASSPLGENVRTSYNEQFF. In nucleotides, the CDR3 is TGTGCCAGCAGCCCCCTTGGGGAAAACGTCAGGACCTCCTACAATGAGCAGTTCTTC.

This chain links TRBV25-1 with TRBJ1-1, with TRBD1 as a possible D gene (5 bases). This CDR3 comprises 13 residues. Germline CDR1 and CDR2: MGHDK and SYGVNS. The V end lost 8 bases, the J end lost 4 bases, and 14 bases lay between the germline ends. CDR3 loop: CASGSTGGTEAFF. CDR3 bases: TGTGCCAGCGGGTCAACTGGGGGCACTGAAGCTTTCTTT. Full variable domain (outside the CDR3, taken from reference TRBV25-1 and TRBJ1-1): EADIYQTPRYLVIGTGKKITLECSQTMGHDKMYWYQQDPGMELHLIHYSYGVNSTEKGDLSSESTVSRIRTEHFPLTLESARPSHTSQYLCASGSTGGTEAFFGQGTRLTVV.

The chain uses TRBV28 and TRBJ2-7; 10 bases are a match to TRBD1. Germline V gives CDR1 MDHEN, CDR2 SYDVKM. With V trimmed by 5 bases and J by 6 bases, 10 bases remained unmatched. This CDR3 contains 15 residues. CDR3 region: CASSPQWGQGPEQYF. CDR3 DNA: TGTGCCAGCAGTCCCCAATGGGGACAGGGGCCCGAGCAGTACTTC. Full variable domain (outside the CDR3, taken from reference TRBV28 and TRBJ2-7): DVKVTQSSRYLVKRTGEKVFLECVQDMDHENMFWYRQDPGLGLRLIYFSYDVKMKEKGDIPEGYSVSREKKERFSLILESASTNQTSMYLCASSPQWGQGPEQYFGPGTRLTVT.

The J gene is TRBJ2-2, the V gene TRBV28, with 10 nucleotides matching TRBD2. Trimming removed 3 bases from V and 1 base from J; junction bases left unmatched: 8. Germline CDR1 reads MDHEN; CDR2 reads SYDVKM. CDR3 length: 18 residues. Written as DNA, the CDR3 is TGTGCCAGCAGTTTGCCACTAGCGGGGACTCGGAACACCGGGGAGCTGTTTTTT. This encodes CASSLPLAGTRNTGELFF.

This clone was counted a single time. The rearrangement joins TRBV4-1 to TRBJ2-7; D not certain. V gave up 1 base and J gave up 2 bases, with 6 bases separating them. The CDR3 spans 13 residues. Germline-derived CDR1 and CDR2 are MGHRA and YSYEKL. The CDR3 loop reads CASSQVPTYEQYF. The CDR3 bases are TGCGCCAGCAGCCAAGTTCCAACCTACGAGCAGTACTTC.

This chain uses TRBV5-8 with TRBJ1-2; no firm D call. Germline loops: CDR1 SGHTS, CDR2 YDEGEE. V was cut by 2 bases and J by 7 bases, with 6 bases left in between. This CDR3 is built from 11 residues. The CDR3 DNA reads TGTGCCAGCAGCTTTACTTTTGGCTACACCTTC. Amino acids: CASSFTFGYTF.

The rearrangement links TRBV10-1 to TRBJ2-5, with 13 bases lining up with TRBD2. CDR1 is WNHNN, CDR2 SYGVQD, per germline (reference sequence). V was pared by 7 bases and J by 5 bases, with 10 bases of the junction left unmatched. The CDR3 totals 16 residues. CDR3 protein: CASTTTSGRVGETQYF. Written as DNA, the CDR3 is TGCGCCAGCACGACTACTAGCGGGAGGGTGGGGGAGACCCAGTACTTC.

The J gene is TRBJ2-5, the V gene TRBV10-3; D ambiguous. Germline V gives CDR1 ENHRY, CDR2 SYGVKD. This CDR3 comprises 14 residues. The V end was cut by 10 bases, the J end by 2 bases, with 17 bases between. The CDR3 loop reads CATTDGSLQETQYF. The CDR3 DNA follows: TGTGCCACCACGGATGGGTCGCTTCAAGAGACCCAGTACTTC.

This rearrangement joins TRBV19 to TRBJ2-4, with 7 bases fitting TRBD2. The CDR3 length is 16 residues. CDR1 and CDR2 (germline): LNHDA, SQIVND (reference sequence). With V trimmed by 3 bases and J by 0 bases, 5 bases remained unmatched. CDR3 loop: CASSMWSGIAKNIQYF. The CDR3, as DNA: TGTGCCAGTAGTATGTGGAGCGGGATAGCCAAAAACATTCAGTACTTC.

The CDR3 DNA follows: TGTGCCAGCAGTTCCCTCGAGCGGGAGTTAGATACGCAGTATTTT. Protein sequence: CASSSLERELDTQYF. The rearrangement uses TRBV7-9 and TRBJ2-3; 8 bases match TRBD2. Germline CDR1 and CDR2: SEHNR and FQNEAQ (reference sequence). The CDR3 consists of 15 residues. Unmatched junction bases numbered 10, after V lost 6 bases and J lost 5 bases.

DNA for the CDR3: TGCGCCAGCAGCGGCCCGGGACAGGCCTTCAATGAGCAGTTCTTC. It translates to CASSGPGQAFNEQFF. The V and J genes are TRBV5-1 and TRBJ2-1, with 8 bases identical to TRBD1. The V gene's germline CDR1 is SGHRS and CDR2 YFSETQ. V shed 4 bases, J shed 6 bases, and the junction held 9 bases outside the gene matches. There are 15 residues in the CDR3.

The V call is TRBV2, the J call TRBJ1-5; possible D gene TRBD1, 5 bases. The CDR3 length is 13 residues. Germline CDR1 SNHLY, CDR2 FYNNEI. V lost 4 bases and J 2 bases, leaving 6 bases between the germline ends. CDR3 nucleotides: TGTGCCAGCAGTGCACAGGGCAATCAGCCCCAGCATTTT. Translation: CASSAQGNQPQHF.

The J gene is TRBJ2-7, the V gene TRBV5-1; the D gene is possibly TRBD1 (5 bases). The CDR3 loop spans 16 amino acids. The ends were cut back, 1 base at V and 3 bases at J, with 17 bases in the middle. Germline loops: CDR1 SGHRS, CDR2 YFSETQ. Here the CDR3 DNA reads TGCGCCAGCAGCTTGCAGGGTGGGGTCAAAAACTACGAGCAGTACTTC. Translated, it gives CASSLQGGVKNYEQYF.

The genes are TRBV6-6 and TRBJ2-3, with D perhaps assigned TRBD1 or TRBD2 (5 bases each). The CDR3 loop spans 12 amino acids. V was clipped by 2 bases and J by 6 bases, with 6 bases between them. Germline CDR1 and CDR2: MNHNY and SVGAGI (reference sequence). CDR3 DNA: TGTGCCAGCAGTTACGGGACGGATACGCAGTATTTT. This codes for CASSYGTDTQYF.

J is TRBJ2-3 and V is TRBV6-6; 11 bases line up with TRBD2. CDR1 is MNHNY and CDR2 is SVGAGI in the germline V gene (reference sequence). CDR3 length equals 15 residues. V shed 1 base, J shed 9 bases, and the junction held 6 bases outside the gene matches. The CDR3 is CASSYLLAGADTQYF. DNA for the CDR3: TGTGCCAGCAGTTACTTACTAGCGGGAGCGGACACGCAGTATTTT.

The chain uses TRBV4-1 and TRBJ2-2; tentatively, D is TRBD1 (6 bases). The CDR3 covers 17 residues. Germline CDR1 reads MGHRA; CDR2 reads YSYEKL. V was shortened by 1 base and J by 3 bases, with 15 bases between the two germline ends. CDR3 amino acids: CASSQAPQGTDTGELFF. The CDR3 DNA follows: TGCGCCAGCAGCCAAGCACCCCAGGGGACGGACACCGGGGAGCTGTTTTTT.

The chain joins TRBV19 to TRBJ1-5; weak D call: TRBD1 (5 bases). Germline CDR1 is LNHDA and CDR2 is SQIVND (reference sequence). The CDR3 totals 17 residues. V lost 1 base, J lost 3 bases, and 16 bases lay in between. The CDR3 DNA reads TGTGCCAGTAGTATAGTCGGCGGGGGGGATGTCAATCAGCCCCAGCATTTT. Its translation: CASSIVGGGDVNQPQHF.

The chain has TRBV6-5 and TRBJ2-2, with 7 bases fitting TRBD1. The CDR3 has 16 amino acids. After removal of 0 bases from V and 5 bases from J, the junction contained 6 bases not matched to a gene. Germline V gives CDR1 MNHEY, CDR2 SVGAGI. DNA for the CDR3: TGTGCCAGCAGTTACTCGGGAACAGGGGATACCGGGGAGCTGTTTTTT. Its translation: CASSYSGTGDTGELFF.

The V and J genes are TRBV28 and TRBJ1-3; D is undetermined. Germline V CDR1 and CDR2: MDHEN, SYDVKM. The CDR3 extends over 17 amino acids. The ends were cut back, 7 bases at V and 1 base at J, with 20 bases in the middle. Here the CDR3 DNA reads TGTGCCAGCACTCAATACAGAGGGCTGGGGTCTGGAAACACCATATATTTT. Its protein product is CASTQYRGLGSGNTIYF.

The V gene is TRBV4-3, the J gene TRBJ2-3, with 7 nucleotides matching TRBD2. This CDR3 has 17 amino acids. J lost 4 bases, V lost 4 bases, and 14 bases had no gene match. Germline V lookup: CDR1 LGHNA, CDR2 YSLEER. The CDR3 region is CASSLRLAEYLPDTQYF. The CDR3 bases are TGCGCCAGCAGCCTTCGTCTAGCGGAGTACCTTCCAGATACGCAGTATTTT.

V usage is TRBV5-1 and J usage is TRBJ2-2, with D unclear. This CDR3 region has 17 residues. Germline CDR1 and CDR2: SGHRS and YFSETQ. The ends were cut back, 4 bases at V and 3 bases at J, with 19 bases in the middle. The DNA of the CDR3 is TGCGCCAGCAGCGTTAAACTGGTTTCCCGCGACACCGGGGAGCTGTTTTTT. Amino acid sequence: CASSVKLVSRDTGELFF. The variable domain in full, with the rest retrieved from reference TRBV5-1 and TRBJ2-2, is KAGVTQTPRYLIKTRGQQVTLSCSPISGHRSVSWYQQTPGQGLQFLFEYFSETQRNKGNFPGRFSGRQFSNSRSEMNVSTLELGDSALYLCASSVKLVSRDTGELFFGEGSRLTVL.

The chain has TRBV9 and TRBJ2-5; D perhaps matches TRBD2 (6 bases). Per germline, CDR1 SGDLS and CDR2 YYNGEE. V lost 4 bases to trimming and J lost 0 bases, with 10 bases between them. The CDR3 is 14 residues long. The CDR3 region has the DNA TGTGCCAGCAGCCCCTGGGAGGACCAAGAGACCCAGTACTTC. This translates into CASSPWEDQETQYF.